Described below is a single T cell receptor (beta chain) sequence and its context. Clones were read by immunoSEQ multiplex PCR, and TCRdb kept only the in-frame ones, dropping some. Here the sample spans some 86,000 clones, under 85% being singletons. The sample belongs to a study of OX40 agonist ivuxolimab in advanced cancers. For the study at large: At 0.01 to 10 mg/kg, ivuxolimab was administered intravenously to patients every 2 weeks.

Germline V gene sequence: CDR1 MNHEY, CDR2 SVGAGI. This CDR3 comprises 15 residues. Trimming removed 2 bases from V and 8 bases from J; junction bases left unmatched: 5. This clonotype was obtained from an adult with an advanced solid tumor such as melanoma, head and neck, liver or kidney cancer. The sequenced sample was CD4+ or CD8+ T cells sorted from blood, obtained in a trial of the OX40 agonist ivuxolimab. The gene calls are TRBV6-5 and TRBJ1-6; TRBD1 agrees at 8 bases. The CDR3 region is CASSYVTGEDSPLHF. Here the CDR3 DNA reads TGTGCCAGCAGTTACGTGACAGGGGAAGATTCACCCCTCCACTTT.